The source of this T cell receptor beta chain is a study of cytomegalovirus exposure and HLA in healthy donors. Healthy people donating bone marrow made up the donors. Between the trimmed V and J ends, which lost 1 base and 10 bases, there was a span of 8 bases. Germline CDR1 reads SEHNR; CDR2 reads FQNEAQ (reference sequence). CDR3 length equals 12 residues. Both 60 Vbeta primers and 13 Jbeta primers went into the PCR. The assay was immunoSEQ multiplex PCR, and TCRdb's table has in-frame clones only and misses some. The profile shows more than 95,000 clones, 81% of them singletons. This sequence was found in a man between 18 and 29 years old in good health and CMV-seropositive. Sequencing input: PBMCs. This chain links TRBV7-9 with TRBJ1-5; D is unclear. The CDR3, as DNA: TGTGCCAGCAGCTTAGATGGCGGCCCCCAGCATTTT. Encoded protein: CASSLDGGPQHF.